This T cell receptor beta chain was recorded in a study of blood T cell repertoires in COVID-19. V was pared by 4 bases and J by 6 bases, with 12 bases between. The CDR3 has 13 amino acids. Assay used: immunoSEQ multiplex PCR; TCRdb lists only in-frame clones, some missing. This sample has 250,000 or so clones; 86% occur once, and the top ten carry about 1.7%. The V and J genes are TRBV12-3 or TRBV12-4 and TRBJ1-1; a possible D gene is TRBD1 (5 bases). The sample comprised PBMCs or T cells enriched from blood (not recorded which). The TCR sequence derives from a man aged 40-49 years who had recovered from COVID-19. CDR3 amino acids: CASSSRRVSEAFF. The CDR3 region has the DNA TGTGCCAGCAGTTCGCGCAGGGTTTCTGAAGCTTTCTTT.